This entry features one TCR beta chain sequence. Its antigen target is currently unknown. Base qualities are not recorded, but no much larger clone differs from it by a single base. Reading the germline V gene gives CDR1 WSHSY and CDR2 SAAADI. Deletion took 4 bases off V and 1 base off J, with a span of 14 bases between the germline ends. The CDR3 has 15 amino acids, counting the end cysteine and phenylalanine. The CDR3 DNA has 45 bases and is translated from base 1. The trial excluded patients who had a history of autoimmune disease or who were on systemic immunosuppression. In every dose cohort, peripheral blood was drawn for TCR sequencing at baseline, cycle 4 day 1, and cycle 7 day 1. Samples came from an open-label, multicenter, first-in-human phase I dose-escalation trial of ivuxolimab. Adults with locally advanced or metastatic melanoma, renal cell carcinoma, hepatocellular carcinoma or head and neck squamous cell carcinoma were enrolled in the trial. Before TCR sequencing, CD4+ T cells and CD8+ T cells from peripheral blood were sorted into separate populations.

This entry belongs to a study of OX40 agonist ivuxolimab in advanced cancers. As for the study more broadly: The costimulatory receptor OX40 (CD134) was targeted by ivuxolimab, a fully human IgG2 agonistic monoclonal antibody. The paper reports the monotherapy dose-escalation portion (N ≈ 50 patients) of the phase I ivuxolimab trial. In the dose-escalation cohort, about four fifths of patients were male, and the mean age was roughly 56 years with a range of roughly 23 to 79. Patients were allowed to have had prior anti-PD-1, anti-PD-L1 or anti-CTLA-4 therapy, and 30% to 40% of the dose-escalation patients had been treated with checkpoint inhibitors. Partial responses occurred in three dose-escalation patients: two with cutaneous melanoma and one with hepatocellular carcinoma. Intravenous ivuxolimab was administered to patients every 2 weeks at six dose levels: 0.01, 0.1, 0.3, 1.5, 3 and 10 mg/kg. Peripheral TCRbeta sequencing was intended to test whether TCR sequence diversity was altered and clonal T-cell expansion was caused by ivuxolimab. Among the roughly 52 dose-escalation patients, some 20 had hepatocellular carcinoma, some 15 melanoma, 9 renal cell carcinoma and 9 head and neck cancer. General study outcomes and caveats: In the 0.1-3.0 mg/kg groups, partial responders had among the lowest normalized peripheral clonal expansion, particularly in CD8+ T cells. Low levels of normalized T-cell clonal expansion were also seen in some patients who did not respond. Antigen specificity was not determined for the clonally expanded peripheral T cells. Clonal expansion of both CD4+ and CD8+ blood T cells was observed from baseline to week 6 at doses 0.1 to 3.0 mg/kg. After ivuxolimab, expanded clones were on average more numerous among CD8+ T cells than among CD4+ T cells.

Genomic DNA was extracted from sorted cells for sequencing of the TCRbeta CDR3 region. The immunoSEQ Assay was used to sequence the TCRbeta CDR3 regions. Sourced from immuneACCESS, this table was stored by TCRdb with only in-frame sequences that have V and J called. A share of the clones is absent; for the studies checked, an unresolved V gene accounts for under half, and the remainder has no known explanation. For this sample the table gives 50,000 to 65,000 clones, of which 89% were detected only once. Clones ranked in the top ten supply more than 15% of the sample. The sequenced sample was CD4+ or CD8+ T cells sorted from blood, obtained in a trial of the OX40 agonist ivuxolimab. The origin of this receptor is an adult with an advanced solid tumor such as melanoma, head and neck, liver or kidney cancer. Here the chain combines TRBV10-2 and TRBJ2-7, with no D gene named confidently. This receptor carries the CDR3 CASSARTALSYEQYF. The nucleotides are TGCGCCAGCAGTGCTAGAACAGCGCTATCCTACGAGCAGTACTTC.